In its sample, the clone carrying this T cell receptor beta chain was seen once. What it binds is not known. This record belongs to a study of cytomegalovirus exposure and HLA in healthy donors. The study, taken as a whole, reports: Accurate HLA-A and HLA-B prediction from TCR beta sequences was reported for most subjects. Later examination showed HLA-associated TCR beta chains had greater clonal expansion than equally common others. According to the study, 150 to 200 TCR beta chains were cytomegalovirus-associated.

The germline CDR1 and CDR2 sequences are LNHDA and SQIVND (reference sequence). The CDR3 totals 16 residues. V gave up 4 bases and J gave up 5 bases; unmatched junction bases: 11. In the PCR, 60 Vbeta and 13 Jbeta primers were used. Produced via immunoSEQ multiplex PCR; TCRdb's table is partial and in-frame only. The sample lists over 150,000 clones, 65% to 85% occurring once. Material: PBMCs. The sequence was obtained from a man younger than 35 in good health and CMV-seronegative. The gene calls are TRBV19 and TRBJ1-2, with TRBD1 matching 9 bases. CDR3 sequence reads: CASSTSGQGRWYGYTF. CDR3 coding DNA: TGTGCCAGTAGTACGTCGGGACAGGGAAGATGGTATGGCTACACCTTC.